Below, one T cell receptor beta chain is given with its context. Assay: immunoSEQ multiplex PCR; the TCRdb copy retains only in-frame clones and omits some. The sample shows approximately 81,000 clones, approximately 96% of them seen only once. These data are taken from a study of technical replicates of blood from a few donors. Material: T cells isolated from PBMCs. This sequence originates from a human donor in good health.

The CDR3 reads CASSLVSGTEQFF. CDR3 DNA: TGCGCCAGCAGCTTGGTGTCGGGAACTGAGCAGTTCTTC. The chain links TRBV5-1 to TRBJ2-1; the D gene is possibly TRBD2 (5 bases). The CDR3 runs to 13 residues. The V gene lost 0 bases and the J gene lost 9 bases, with 10 bases spanning the gap. CDR1 and CDR2 (germline): SGHRS, YFSETQ.